One sample yielded the 20 T cell receptor beta chains listed below, sequenced in a study of shared clonotypes between healthy human individuals. Clones were sequenced by immunoSEQ multiplex PCR, and TCRdb holds only the in-frame ones, with some missing. The sample carries more than 450,000 clones, approximately 85% recorded once. Source material: PBMCs. The origin of the receptors is a middle-aged woman in good health. Some clones in this sample may be carry-over from other donors' samples.

This chain connects TRBV28 to TRBJ2-1; 8 positions agree with TRBD1. The V gene's germline CDR1 is MDHEN and CDR2 SYDVKM. The junction had 12 bases not matched to a gene; V was cut back by 7 bases and J by 4 bases. This CDR3 is built from 16 residues. The CDR3 DNA follows: TGTGCCAGCACTTCGACAGGGGCTCGACCGTACAATGAGCAGTTCTTC. Translated: CASTSTGARPYNEQFF.

V is TRBV9 and J is TRBJ2-1; 13 bases agree with TRBD2. From germline, CDR1 is SGDLS and CDR2 YYNGEE. The V gene end was trimmed by 4 bases and the J gene end by 4 bases; junction bases not matched to a gene: 2. This CDR3 is 15 amino acids long. The chain's CDR3 is CASSTSGGEYNEQFF. CDR3 sequence (DNA): TGTGCCAGCAGCACTAGCGGGGGGGAATACAATGAGCAGTTCTTC.

V gene TRBV19 combines with J gene TRBJ1-5; D is possibly TRBD1 (5 bases). This CDR3 region has 14 residues. Trimming took off 4 bases at V and 6 bases at J, with 13 bases between the two ends. The germline V gene encodes CDR1 LNHDA and CDR2 SQIVND (reference sequence). The CDR3 DNA sequence: TGTGCCAGTAGTACGACAGTGCAAGGTCAGCCCCAGCATTTT. It is translated as CASSTTVQGQPQHF.

The chain uses TRBV28 and TRBJ2-1; no firm D call. V dropped 4 bases and J dropped 0 bases, with 16 bases sitting between them. The CDR3 contains 17 residues. CDR1 and CDR2 from the germline V gene are MDHEN and SYDVKM. This CDR3 is CASSSPPEPSSYNEQFF. In nucleotides, the CDR3 is TGTGCCAGCAGTTCCCCCCCAGAGCCTAGCTCCTACAATGAGCAGTTCTTC.

The chain couples TRBV7-8 to TRBJ2-7, with 9 positions matching TRBD1. V lost 4 bases, J lost 3 bases, and 4 bases stayed unmatched. The CDR3 consists of 14 residues. CDR1 and CDR2 (germline): SGHVS, FQNEAQ. CDR3 coding DNA: TGTGCCAGCAGCTCCGGGACAGGGCTCTACGAGCAGTACTTC. It yields the protein CASSSGTGLYEQYF.

This chain joins TRBV5-6 and TRBJ1-1; possible D gene TRBD1, 5 bases. CDR1 is SGHDT and CDR2 is YYEEEE in the germline V gene. V lost 3 bases, J lost 0 bases, and 18 bases lay in between. The length of the CDR3 is 17 residues. The CDR3 nucleotides read TGTGCCAGCAGCTCCCTGCAGGGTCTGACTATGAACACTGAAGCTTTCTTT. It encodes CASSSLQGLTMNTEAFF.

The rearrangement joins TRBV9 to TRBJ2-5; possibly TRBD2 for D (7 bases). The V gene lost 4 bases and the J gene lost 1 base, with 20 bases spanning the gap. Germline CDR1 and CDR2: SGDLS and YYNGEE. The CDR3 runs to 17 residues. The CDR3 sequence: CASSPTGGGAIQETQYF. The CDR3 coding sequence is TGTGCCAGCAGCCCGACGGGGGGCGGAGCTATCCAAGAGACCCAGTACTTC.

The V call is TRBV13, the J call TRBJ2-7; 8 bases are a match to TRBD2. The CDR3 contains 14 residues. J gave up 7 bases and V 1 base, and 6 bases lay outside the gene matches. In germline, CDR1 is PRHDT, CDR2 FYEKMQ (reference sequence). CDR3 bases: TGTGCCAGCAGCTTAGCGGGAGGGCCGAGGGAGCAGTACTTC. Translating it yields CASSLAGGPREQYF.

J is TRBJ1-2 and V is TRBV4-2, with D hard to call. V lost 3 bases to trimming and J lost 7 bases, with 15 bases between them. Germline CDR1 is LGHNA and CDR2 is YNFKEQ. The CDR3 covers 14 residues. In nucleotides, the CDR3 is TGTGCCAGCAGCCAGGCTGTTCCTCAGCGTGGCTACACCTTC. Protein sequence: CASSQAVPQRGYTF.

V is TRBV15 and J is TRBJ2-3, with D perhaps matching TRBD2 (5 bases). The ends were cut back, 0 bases at V and 5 bases at J, with 12 bases in the middle. The germline V gene encodes CDR1 LNHNV and CDR2 YYDKDF (reference sequence). The CDR3 contains 15 residues. The CDR3 region is CATSRDDGAGDTQYF. The CDR3 region has the DNA TGTGCCACCAGCAGAGATGATGGTGCGGGAGATACGCAGTATTTT. Looking up the rest from reference TRBV15 and TRBJ2-3 gives the full variable domain: DAMVIQNPRYQVTQFGKPVTLSCSQTLNHNVMYWYQQKSSQAPKLLFHYYDKDFNNEADTPDNFQSRRPNTSFCFLDIRSPGLGDTAMYLCATSRDDGAGDTQYFGPGTRLTVL.

The chain recombines TRBV7-3 with TRBJ1-3, with D perhaps TRBD1 (5 bases). The CDR3 is 13 residues long. V lost 4 bases to trimming and J lost 7 bases, with 11 bases between them. The germline V gene has CDR1 SGHTA and CDR2 FQGTGA. CDR3 nucleotides: TGTGCCAGCAGCTCGACACGGGGGAACACCATATATTTT. Translated: CASSSTRGNTIYF.

V and J are TRBV27 and TRBJ2-2, with 7 bases fitting TRBD1. This CDR3 comprises 15 residues. V shed 3 bases and J 4 bases; nucleotides not matched to a gene: 5. Germline-derived CDR1 and CDR2 are MNHEY and SMNVEV (reference sequence). The CDR3 DNA follows: TGTGCCAGCAGTTTCCAGGGGGTGTTCACCGGGGAGCTGTTTTTT. Amino acid sequence: CASSFQGVFTGELFF.

The chain combines TRBV5-8 with TRBJ2-5; no firm D call. This CDR3 comprises 15 residues. Germline V gene sequence: CDR1 SGHTS, CDR2 YDEGEE. V lost 0 bases and J 5 bases, leaving 14 bases between the germline ends. For the CDR3, the DNA is TGTGCCAGCAGCTTGGATTACGCAAACACTGAGACCCAGTACTTC. Translating gives CASSLDYANTETQYF.

This clone appeared a few times. V usage is TRBV4-1 and J usage is TRBJ1-1; D is possibly TRBD1 (5 bases). The CDR3 runs 16 residues. Between the trimmed V and J ends, which lost 1 base and 4 bases, there was a span of 16 bases. Germline loops: CDR1 MGHRA, CDR2 YSYEKL. The CDR3 is CASSQVNMGLTTEAFF. The CDR3 coding sequence is TGCGCCAGCAGCCAAGTTAATATGGGACTAACCACTGAAGCTTTCTTT.

A remark on this clone: Sequence at one end of the junction differs from germline and may be a read error. V and J are TRBV7-9 and TRBJ2-3, with 8 positions matching TRBD2. CDR1 SEHNR and CDR2 FQNEAQ come from the germline V gene (reference sequence). This CDR3 comprises 14 residues. The CDR3 region has the DNA TGTGCCAGCAGGTTAGCGGGACCCACAGATACGCAGTATTTT. Encoded protein: CASRLAGPTDTQYF.

This clone was detected many times. This chain uses TRBV11-2 with TRBJ2-1, with D perhaps matching TRBD2 (6 bases). The CDR3 contains 14 residues. V was cut by 1 base and J by 6 bases, with 10 bases left in between. Per the germline V gene, CDR1 is SGHAT and CDR2 is FQNNGV. CDR3 region: CASSLVAGLNEQFF. The CDR3 DNA follows: TGTGCCAGCAGCTTAGTGGCGGGGCTCAATGAGCAGTTCTTC.

The chain uses TRBV6-1 and TRBJ2-1; the D gene could be TRBD1 or TRBD2 (5 bases each). With 4 bases removed from V and 7 bases from J, the gap between germline ends came to 20 bases. The CDR3 totals 16 residues. Germline assignment: CDR1 MNHNS and CDR2 SASEGT. The CDR3 region is CASSVPLTKGLNEQFF. The CDR3 DNA reads TGTGCCAGCAGTGTACCCCTGACTAAGGGGCTAAATGAGCAGTTCTTC.

This clone was seen more than once but under ten times. This rearrangement joins TRBV6-1 to TRBJ2-7; TRBD2 agrees at 7 bases. CDR1 MNHNS and CDR2 SASEGT come from the germline V gene. The V gene end was trimmed by 0 bases and the J gene end by 3 bases; junction bases not matched to a gene: 5. The CDR3 extends over 15 amino acids. CDR3 loop: CASSEAGGGGYEQYF. CDR3 nucleotide sequence: TGTGCCAGCAGTGAAGCCGGCGGGGGAGGCTACGAGCAGTACTTC.

The chain links TRBV9 to TRBJ2-3; 9 bases map to TRBD1. Germline CDR1 reads SGDLS; CDR2 reads YYNGEE. The CDR3 runs 16 residues. V shed 4 bases and J 2 bases; nucleotides not matched to a gene: 8. The CDR3 sequence: CASSSSTGGDTDTQYF. CDR3 nucleotide sequence: TGTGCCAGCAGCTCCTCGACAGGGGGGGACACAGATACGCAGTATTTT.

This chain links TRBV5-4 with TRBJ1-1; 7 bases match TRBD1. The CDR3 runs to 13 residues. Germline-derived CDR1 and CDR2 are SGHNT and YYREEE (reference sequence). J gave up 6 bases and V 4 bases, and 6 bases lay outside the gene matches. For the CDR3, the DNA is TGTGCCAGCAGCGTCGACAGGGCCCCTGAAGCTTTCTTT. It specifies CASSVDRAPEAFF.